The sequence of this T cell receptor (beta chain) was determined in a study of cytomegalovirus exposure and HLA in healthy donors (TCRdb year 2017). The study in broad terms: An earlier analysis of about 530 of the donors reported approximately 300 Gb of sequence data and 117 million unique TCR beta sequences obtained from around 190 million T cells. Roughly 300 gigabases of sequencing data and around 90 million unique TCR sequences made up an early release that covered fewer than 650 HLA-typed donors. Among the roughly 400 genotyped donors, approximately 76% belonged to the genetic ancestry cluster associated with self-reported Caucasian donors. The study aimed to test whether cataloging public T cell receptors could reveal signatures of past pathogen exposure. The T cell repertoires of 666 subjects were profiled by immunosequencing and related to cytomegalovirus serostatus. In addition to the first cohort of around 670 subjects, a separate validation cohort of 100 to 150 different subjects was used. To predict cytomegalovirus infection status, the study combined high-throughput TCR immunosequencing, statistical association of individual TCRs with disease status, and machine learning. A later analysis re-examined previously published TCR beta repertoires from more than 600 donors and added high-resolution HLA genotyping to investigate patterns of TCR occurrence. Rather than drawing on any new phenotypic data, the later analysis identified candidate immune exposures from TCR beta sequences and the way those sequences occurred across donors. To decide whether each TCR beta V gene segment behaved as functional or pseudogenic, an earlier analysis of fewer than 750 of the donors relied on high-throughput TCR beta sequencing. Donor age, sex, ethnicity and CMV serostatus were collected together with the repertoire data. A later genetic analysis used genome-wide SNP genotypes for about three fifths of the 666 donors, treating that subset as a discovery cohort. Every repertoire in the discovery cohort had been generated on one and the same sequencing platform. Both class I and class II loci were covered by HLA typing, at four-digit resolution. The number of donors typed differed by locus, with 629-630 for A, B, C, DRB1 and DQB1, around 520 for DQA1, about 610 for DPA1, and some 450 for DPB1. Four to six DR-DQ haplotypes were handled as single units for association and clustering, since linkage in the cohort was strong. Among 398 genotyped donors of the cohort, an average of around 240,000 unique TCR beta nucleotide sequences were sequenced per donor, roughly 20% of them non-productive.

General conclusions and limits of the study: In a later genetic analysis, fewer N-insertions in productive TCRs were reported among donors in an Asian-associated ancestry cluster than the roughly 640-donor mean. Because HLA typing was unavailable for some donors at each locus, only the typed subset was used in association tests. The authors suggested that the approach could potentially be extended to other disease states and immunological phenotypes. Because the 87-base-pair reads could not distinguish some IMGT-functional V segments, including TRBV6-2 and TRBV6-3, those segments were excluded. The cohort was sequenced for TCR beta chains only, and without alpha or paired-chain data the features that could be detected were limited. According to a later analysis, most CMV-associated TCR beta chains appeared to be HLA-restricted, and the HLA associations seemed to be driven largely by CMV exposure. Most TCR sequences were observed very rarely across donors, whereas some public TCRs were present in many individuals. In the study, 150 to 200 TCR beta chains were listed as associated with cytomegalovirus. V-gene and J-gene trimming of TCR beta chains was associated with a missense DCLRE1C variant in a later genetic analysis, and the association was replicated in an independent cohort. Assigning TCR associations to individual alleles was difficult when HLA alleles, especially DR and DQ, strongly co-occurred. CMV serostatus was the only immune exposure information available for the cohort. The sequencing pipeline was judged likely to have produced a cluster of highly shared sequence variants as a technical artifact. Sequencing depth was assumed to be roughly uniform across donors in the presence/absence analyses, though that assumption may not hold. Broadly in line with IMGT annotations, most TCR beta V segments showed up in productive rearrangements about 87% or about 30% of the time in an earlier analysis of around 550 of the donors. A few of the identified cytomegalovirus-associated TCR beta chains were confirmed in vitro to be specific for cytomegalovirus antigens. Because counts were too low, roughly 16 rarely observed V segments, including chromosome 9 orphons, were left out of the earlier analysis of a few hundred of the donors. In a later analysis, HLA-associated TCR beta chains showed more clonal expansion and lower generation probabilities than non-associated chains that were equally common. Linkage disequilibrium might explain the correlated functional status among segregating V segments, but an unknown experimental factor could not be excluded. A further reported finding was that TCR beta sequences accurately predicted the HLA-A and HLA-B alleles for most subjects in the first cohort. In a later analysis, TCR association rates were found to vary across HLA loci, with the most associated TCRs seen for DRB1 alleles and the fewest for HLA-C alleles. A later analysis reported that several top co-occurrence clusters appeared linked to parvovirus B19, influenza, CMV and Epstein-Barr virus. Cytomegalovirus status was reported to be diagnosed by the classifier with high specificity and sensitivity in both the original and validation cohorts. At a false discovery rate of 0.05, a later analysis linked 15,000 to 20,000 TCR beta sequences to specific HLA alleles.

The cohort comprised 670 or so healthy bone marrow donors. At the time of sampling, all cohort members were nominally healthy, though unrecorded immune exposures were likely present. The donor was CMV seronegative and was included in the group of 352 seronegative cohort members. A peripheral blood sample was collected from each donor, and TCR beta sequencing was performed on peripheral blood mononuclear cells. The Qiagen DNeasy Blood Extraction Kit was used to extract genomic DNA from the blood cell samples. Receptors were amplified or captured by the immunoSEQ multiplex PCR assay. For the multiplex PCR, a mixture combining 60 forward primers for TCR Vbeta segments and 13 reverse primers for TCR Jbeta segments was used. A multiplex PCR assay on genomic DNA amplified the CDR3 region of rearranged TCR beta genes. The Illumina HiSeq System was used to sequence the amplified TCR beta libraries as 87-base-pair reads. Per the source publication's procedure: Across the 700 or so repertoires, a later analysis counted around 80 million unique TCR beta chains, some 11 million of which were shared by at least two donors. To remove PCR and sequencing errors, raw reads were error-corrected and collapsed into unique sequences using a nearest-neighbor algorithm that merged closely related sequences. Alignment of CDR3 sequences to IMGT reference sequences was used to assign V, D and J gene segments. For a sequence to be retained, a match of at least six nucleotides was required to both a V gene segment and a J gene segment. Rearrangements were classified as productive when the CDR3 lacked stop codons and remained in frame with V and J, and all other rearrangements were classified as non-productive. Following IMGT convention, CDR3 was defined as the stretch from the second conserved V-encoded cysteine to the conserved J-encoded phenylalanine. In an earlier analysis of some 550 of the donors, sequences lacking an unambiguous match to a single V gene segment were excluded. An earlier analysis of roughly 590 of the donors called V segments functional above 56.7% productive rearrangements and segregating when the between-donor standard deviation exceeded 5%. A statistical classification framework was developed to diagnose cytomegalovirus status using the catalog of TCR beta chain sequences. In a later analysis, TCR nucleotide sequences were compared against IMGT/GENE-DB human TR gene sequences so that V and J genes could be assigned. In a later analysis, CDR3 sequences and most-parsimonious VDJ recombination scenarios were assigned using the TCRdist pipeline. In a later analysis, every TCR beta chain was defined by the combination of its CDR3 amino acid sequence and its V-gene family, and reads without a unique V-gene family were dropped. As a way to deal with suspected cross-contamination and a sequencing artifact, a later analysis dropped roughly 620 nucleotide sequences that were highly shared and had low generation probability. In a later analysis, a clonal expansion index was calculated for each public chain from normalized within-repertoire ranks of inferred template counts. Generation probabilities in a later analysis came from a VDJ recombination model fitted to out-of-frame rearrangements, and those results were checked against IGoR. Hypergeometric tests were used in a later analysis to score TCR-TCR, TCR-HLA and TCR-CMV co-occurrence, with a repertoire-size bias correction applied to the TCR pairs. False discovery rates were estimated in a later analysis by permuting HLA or CMV assignments 20 times. In a later analysis, co-occurring TCRs were grouped using DBSCAN, and TCRdist sequence similarity was added for clustering within HLA-allele-positive subsets. Repertoires with fewer than 30,000 or more than 120,000 public chains were left out of co-occurrence clustering, as were about five repertoires with anomalous nucleotide sharing. The clones in this table, taken by TCRdb from immuneACCESS, are in-frame only. Not every clone is retained; where verified, under half of the shortfall comes from an unresolved V gene, and the cause of the rest is unknown. D and trimming come from the DNA, and the V and J calls and clone size come from that table. The sample yields about 130,000 clones; nearly 80% were counted once. 2.2% of the sample is taken by the ten largest.

The germline V gene encodes CDR1 MNHNY and CDR2 SVGAGI (reference sequence). Including the terminal cysteine and phenylalanine, the CDR3 comprises 15 residues. Of all the DNA, just the CDR3 is kept, 45 bases in frame from base 1. V sheds 5 bases and J sheds 0 bases, leaving 13 bases between their ends. Only a few counts were recorded for this clone. The clone's antigen remains unknown. No base quality information exists; no much larger clone differs at one position. The chain is made from TRBV6-6 and TRBJ1-1; a tentative D match to TRBD1 spans 6 bases. The sequencing input was PBMCs. This clonotype was sampled from a man in his thirties or forties in good health and CMV-seronegative. DNA sequence: TGTGCCAGCAGTCATAGGGGGGGCATGAACACTGAAGCTTTCTTT. Its translation is CASSHRGGMNTEAFF.